This T cell receptor beta chain was profiled in a study of post-analysis software for immune sequencing data. Carried by the TCR beta cDNA libraries were unique molecular identifiers. TCRdb fed the PCR reads into MiXCR, producing one record per CDR3 protein. The sample records some 450,000 distinct CDR3 sequences, 45% being singletons. This TCR was recovered from a girl between 10 and 17 years old with multiple sclerosis. Sequencing was done on a sample of blood.

The CDR3 bases are TGCGCCAGCAGCCCCGGACAGGGCCACTTGCTAGCGGGAGGCCTCACGCCCGGGGAGCTGTTTTTT. Protein sequence: CASSPGQGHLLAGGLTPGELFF. V gene TRBV5-1 combines with J gene TRBJ2-2; 11 positions match TRBD2. V lost 4 bases, J lost 6 bases, and 26 bases stayed unmatched. Germline CDR1 is SGHRS and CDR2 is YFSETQ. CDR3 size: 22 residues.